This TCR beta chain was identified during a study of PD-L1 blockade in urothelial cancer (dated by TCRdb to the late 2010s). In terms of the full investigation: Therapy was started around 2014 for all patients, and atezolizumab 1,200 mg was administered intravenously every 3 weeks. In the same patients, whole exome sequencing and RNA sequencing of pretreatment tumors were performed in addition to TCR sequencing. Blood samples gave median yields of approximately 130,000 T cells and 82,636 unique TCRs, along with a median clonality of 0.080. Pretreatment tumor samples, along with matched peripheral blood collected serially before and after atezolizumab treatment, underwent TCR sequencing. Durable clinical benefit was defined as progression-free survival longer than 6 months, and TCR features were also tested against progression-free and overall survival. About 85% of the 29 patients were males with bladder-origin urothelial cancer, and about two thirds of the roughly 30 reported a prior smoking history. Durable clinical benefit was achieved by nine patients but not by the remaining 20. Blood samples were analyzed 3 weeks after the start of treatment (second dose) and 6 weeks after the start of treatment. Somatic, immune and clinical correlates of response to PD-L1 blockade with atezolizumab in urothelial cancer were the focus of an exploratory multi-omic analysis. Patients had an ECOG performance status of 0 or 1 and had received between 0 and 3 prior chemotherapy regimens. Twenty-nine patients had pretreatment blood TCR-seq, 24 had at least one posttreatment blood collection, and 24 had tumor TCR-seq.

According to the study, the label for this sample's time point signals: pretreatment peripheral blood. The cohort included 25 to 35 patients with locally advanced or metastatic urothelial carcinoma who were treated at Memorial Sloan Kettering on a trial protocol. Peripheral blood mononuclear cells were collected pretreatment and during treatment, with between 1 and 8 total time points obtained per patient. The Qiagen DNeasy Blood extraction kit was used to purify genomic DNA from total PBMCs and tumor samples. Collected pretreatment and during treatment, PBMCs were isolated and stored as previously described. In this sample, this clone turned up once. There is no known antigen for this receptor. Per-base qualities were not stored, and no clone one base away is much larger. To estimate absolute template abundance from read counts, synthetic TCR analog templates were spiked into each PCR. The immunoSEQ assay was used to amplify TCRbeta CDR3 regions from genomic DNA with bias-controlled V and J gene primers. Sequencing of rearranged TCRbeta segments was done at approximately 20X coverage. For the original study's pipeline: Sequencing errors were corrected by clustering, and CDR3s were annotated against IMGT so that V, D and J genes could be assigned. Out-of-frame and stop-codon sequences were excluded, and only productive TCRbeta rearrangements were used in downstream analyses. Clonality was calculated as one minus the Shannon entropy normalized by the log of the number of unique productive sequences. Clones differing between time points or between blood and tumor were identified using Fisher's exact test with Benjamini-Hochberg correction, with an adjusted p below 0.01 applied as the threshold. TCRdb re-hosts the immuneACCESS table, in-frame sequences only. Its copies lack some clones; in the studies checked, an unresolved V gene accounts for under half of them, and the cause for the rest is not known. The DNA gave D and trimming, while V, J and clone size come from that table. In all, the sample holds under 40,000 clones, and around 82% of those were seen once. Roughly 7% of the sample goes to the ten largest clones.

V is cut back by 4 bases and J by 1 base, with 7 bases in the junction unmatched. Looking up the germline V gene yields CDR1 SGHRS and CDR2 YFSETQ. From the cysteine up to the phenylalanine, the CDR3 has a length of 15 residues. CDR3 DNA is the only sequence kept; it has 45 bases, read in frame from the first base. Here is what the overall study found, with its caveats: Improved progression-free and overall survival was found to be associated with pretreatment peripheral blood TCR clonality below the median. Because of the small sample size (n ≈ 31) and the many exploratory analyses performed, the results are intended to be regarded as hypothesis-generating. Among patients with durable benefit, tumor-associated TCR clones showed greater expansion in peripheral blood 3 weeks after treatment started (n ≈ 24, p = 0.022).

This sample comprised PBMCs, obtained around atezolizumab (anti-PD-L1) treatment. The chain is assembled from TRBV5-1 and TRBJ1-1, and TRBD1 matches 7 of the central bases. The TCR sequence derives from a man aged 55 to 70 with urothelial cancer. The nucleotide sequence is given as TGCGCCAGCAGCATGACAGGGAGAGGGAACACTGAAGCTTTCTTT. Its protein reads: CASSMTGRGNTEAFF.